The clone carrying this T cell receptor (beta chain) occurred once. Its specificity is unknown. Germline CDR1 reads SGHRS; CDR2 reads YFSETQ. Trimming shortened V by 2 bases and J by 7 bases, and 6 bases separated the two germline ends. The CDR3 is 12 amino acids. The source of the sample is a study of cytomegalovirus exposure and HLA in healthy donors. Study-level results: TCR beta V segments were, for the most part, productive about 87% or about 30% of the time in an earlier analysis. Many donors carried some public TCRs, although rarity characterized most TCR sequences. There was a cluster of highly shared sequence variants that was likely a sequencing artifact. Most CMV-associated TCR beta chains appeared HLA-restricted in a later analysis.

The PCR ran on 60 Vbeta and 13 Jbeta primers. Measured with immunoSEQ multiplex PCR; TCRdb has only the in-frame clones, and not every one. Among about 100,000 clones listed, approximately 80% were seen once. The sample comprised PBMCs. This receptor was obtained from a woman between 18 and 30 years old in good health and CMV-seropositive. The genes are TRBV5-1 and TRBJ2-2; D ambiguous. CDR3 bases: TGCGCCAGCAGCTTCCCCTACGGGGAGCTGTTTTTT. It encodes CASSFPYGELFF.